Presented here are 26 T cell receptor beta chains from one specimen sequenced in a study of CD8 T cells in ankylosing spondylitis. Their antigens are not known. TCRdb re-analysed the 5' RACE reads in MiXCR, keeping a single row per CDR3 protein. The sample yields 700,000 to 850,000 distinct CDR3 sequences, roughly 10% seen once. Study results and limitations: Characteristic of ankylosing spondylitis blood, it appeared, was a TCR beta motif comprising roughly 8 highly homologous variants.

Sequencing used blood, either unsorted or a sorted T cell fraction (not recorded which). Receptor source: a male donor with ankylosing spondylitis.

This chain connects TRBV7-2 to TRBJ2-3; TRBD1 agrees at 9 bases. CDR1 SGHTA and CDR2 FQGNSA come from the germline V gene. Trimming at V came to 5 bases and at J to 11 bases, leaving 8 bases not matched to a gene. The CDR3 has 13 amino acids. The CDR3 spells CASSGDRAGVQYF. The CDR3 nucleotides read TGTGCCAGCAGCGGGGACAGGGCGGGGGTGCAGTATTTT.

Of note for this clonotype: A read error is possible here, since a much larger clone lies one base away. The genes are TRBV20-1 and TRBJ1-1, with 7 bases identical to TRBD1. Germline V gives CDR1 DFQATT, CDR2 SNEGSKA (reference sequence). The CDR3 is 13 amino acids. Germline trimming cut 4 bases from V and 1 base from J; bases unmatched to any gene: 3. Here the CDR3 reads CSAIGGSNTEAFF. As DNA, the CDR3 is TGCAGTGCTATAGGGGGCTCGAACACTGAAGCTTTCTTT.

The table lists this clonotype with many counts. The chain couples TRBV11-2 to TRBJ1-2; D unresolved. The CDR3 spans 19 residues. Trimming shortened V by 2 bases and J by 2 bases, and 24 bases separated the two germline ends. Germline assignment: CDR1 SGHAT and CDR2 FQNNGV. The CDR3 is CASSLRLGKIWTDNYGYTF. CDR3 nucleotides: TGTGCCAGCAGCTTAAGGCTCGGGAAGATCTGGACGGACAACTATGGCTACACCTTC.

The rearrangement joins TRBV18 to TRBJ2-1, with 8 positions matching TRBD2. Germline CDR1 KGHSH, CDR2 LQKENI. This CDR3 comprises 16 residues. Trimming took 0 bases from V and 4 from J; bases not matched to a gene: 5. The CDR3 bases are TGTGCCAGCTCACCACCGCGGGGGGCAGGTTACAATGAGCAGTTCTTC. Translating gives CASSPPRGAGYNEQFF.

V and J are TRBV4-2 and TRBJ2-1; 12 nucleotides line up with TRBD2. V was clipped by 3 bases and J by 8 bases; unmatched bases: 8. The CDR3 totals 16 residues. Per germline, CDR1 LGHNA and CDR2 YNFKEQ. The CDR3: CASSQRTSGGRDEQFF. DNA of the CDR3: TGTGCCAGCAGCCAGCGAACTAGCGGGGGGCGGGATGAGCAGTTCTTC.

This clonotype appeared many times. The gene calls are TRBV24-1 and TRBJ2-5; D uncertain. Germline-derived CDR1 and CDR2 are KGHDR and SFDVKD. Trimming pared 2 bases from V and 5 bases from J, leaving 5 bases between. The CDR3 extends over 12 amino acids. CDR3 nucleotide sequence: TGTGCCACCAGTGATTACACGGAGACCCAGTACTTC. It translates to CATSDYTETQYF.

This chain links TRBV3-1 with TRBJ2-7; D remains unclear. CDR1 is LGHDT and CDR2 is YNNKEL in the germline V gene (reference sequence). The CDR3 runs 13 residues. Between the trimmed V and J ends, which lost 2 bases and 2 bases, there was a span of 7 bases. CDR3 nucleotide sequence: TGTGCCAGCAGCCAATACGGGCCCTACGAGCAGTACTTC. Amino acid sequence: CASSQYGPYEQYF.

This clonotype has a count of ten or more. The chain couples TRBV6-1 to TRBJ2-3; D gene unclear. The CDR3 spans 14 residues. V was cut by 7 bases and J by 6 bases, with 17 bases left in between. CDR1 and CDR2 (germline): MNHNS, SASEGT. CDR3: CASTAGPKGDTQYF. DNA of the CDR3: TGTGCCAGCACCGCCGGGCCAAAAGGGGATACGCAGTATTTT.

This clonotype has only a few counts. The chain combines TRBV5-1 with TRBJ2-7; TRBD2 is a possible D gene (6 bases). The CDR3 length is 14 residues. Germline V gene lookup returns CDR1 SGHRS and CDR2 YFSETQ. Trimming stripped 0 bases from V and 3 bases from J, with 10 bases between. CDR3 amino acids: CASSLEGRDYEQYF. The CDR3 DNA reads as TGCGCCAGCAGCTTGGAGGGGCGGGACTACGAGCAGTACTTC.

This rearrangement joins TRBV20-1 to TRBJ2-7; a weak D match, TRBD1 (5 bases). Trimming shortened V by 3 bases and J by 3 bases, and 15 bases separated the two germline ends. The V gene's germline CDR1 is DFQATT and CDR2 SNEGSKA (reference sequence). The length of the CDR3 is 14 residues. For the CDR3, the DNA is TGCAGTGCTAGCCGGGCTCAGGGATTCTACGAGCAGTACTTC. Protein sequence: CSASRAQGFYEQYF.

The chain is built from TRBV5-1 and TRBJ2-3; D is perhaps TRBD2 (5 bases). V lost 3 bases, J lost 6 bases, and 17 bases lay in between. The CDR3 extends over 15 amino acids. Germline CDR1 reads SGHRS; CDR2 reads YFSETQ. The CDR3 spells CASSSGPEAFDTQYF. CDR3 DNA: TGCGCCAGCAGCTCCGGACCGGAGGCCTTCGATACGCAGTATTTT.

CDR3 protein: CATSGGSQAYNEQFF. The CDR3, as DNA: TGTGCCACCAGCGGTGGATCCCAGGCCTACAATGAGCAGTTCTTC. V usage is TRBV15 and J usage is TRBJ2-1; no clear D gene. The CDR3 totals 15 residues. V shed 5 bases and J shed 2 bases, with 13 bases lying between them. Germline V CDR1 and CDR2: LNHNV, YYDKDF (reference sequence).

The V call is TRBV7-6, the J call TRBJ2-1; D is possibly TRBD1 or TRBD2 (5 bases each). This CDR3 spans 17 amino acids. V was clipped by 0 bases and J by 0 bases, with 12 bases between them. Germline loops: CDR1 SGHVS, CDR2 FNYEAQ. CDR3 residues: CASSLAEGWHSYNEQFF. The CDR3 bases are TGTGCCAGCAGCTTAGCTGAGGGGTGGCACTCCTACAATGAGCAGTTCTTC.

J is TRBJ2-1 and V is TRBV4-3; 11 bases map to TRBD2. Trimming at V came to 3 bases and at J to 8 bases, leaving 9 bases not matched to a gene. The CDR3 is 16 residues long. Germline V gives CDR1 LGHNA, CDR2 YSLEER. The CDR3 nucleotides read TGCGCCAGCAGCCACCGACTAGCGGGAATAAGAGATGAGCAGTTCTTC. This translates into CASSHRLAGIRDEQFF.

This clonotype was seen a few times. The rearrangement uses TRBV28 and TRBJ2-2, with D perhaps TRBD1 or TRBD2 (6 bases each). CDR3 size: 17 residues. The germline gives CDR1 MDHEN, CDR2 SYDVKM. V dropped 3 bases and J dropped 0 bases, with 14 bases sitting between them. CDR3 protein: CASSFPSGGPNTGELFF. DNA for the CDR3: TGTGCCAGCAGTTTCCCATCCGGGGGCCCGAACACCGGGGAGCTGTTTTTT. Full variable domain (rest looked up from reference TRBV28 and TRBJ2-2): DVKVTQSSRYLVKRTGEKVFLECVQDMDHENMFWYRQDPGLGLRLIYFSYDVKMKEKGDIPEGYSVSREKKERFSLILESASTNQTSMYLCASSFPSGGPNTGELFFGEGSRLTVL.

This clonotype was observed a few times. CDR3 DNA sequence: TGCAGTGCTACTGAGGACGGAGACACCGGGGAGCTGTTTTTT. This translates into CSATEDGDTGELFF. The rearrangement links TRBV20-1 to TRBJ2-2, with D hard to call. Per the germline V gene, CDR1 is DFQATT and CDR2 is SNEGSKA (reference sequence). This CDR3 has 14 amino acids. Trimming stripped 4 bases from V and 3 bases from J, with 12 bases between.

This clonotype was found many times. The chain's CDR3 is CASSPGTSGRGEQYF. CDR3 nucleotide sequence: TGTGCCAGCAGCCCAGGGACTAGCGGGAGGGGCGAGCAGTACTTC. The chain employs TRBV4-2 and TRBJ2-7, with 16 positions matching TRBD2. CDR1 LGHNA and CDR2 YNFKEQ come from the germline V gene. CDR3 length: 15 residues. J was trimmed by 6 bases and V by 4 bases; bases with no gene match: 3.

This rearrangement joins TRBV27 to TRBJ2-1; D gene ambiguous. CDR3 size: 15 residues. Germline V CDR1 and CDR2: MNHEY, SMNVEV (reference sequence). Trimming left V 3 bases short and J 4 bases short, with 13 bases between. The CDR3 sequence: CASSFRPTTYNEQFF. CDR3 DNA: TGTGCCAGCAGTTTCAGACCTACTACTTACAATGAGCAGTTCTTC.

This clonotype occurred a few times. V gene TRBV5-4 combines with J gene TRBJ2-7; D uncertain. The V gene's germline CDR1 is SGHNT and CDR2 YYREEE (reference sequence). The V end was cut by 4 bases, the J end by 5 bases, with 13 bases between. This CDR3 has 13 amino acids. The CDR3 here is CASSVPGKDEQYF. The CDR3 DNA is TGTGCCAGCAGCGTACCGGGCAAAGACGAGCAGTACTTC.

V usage is TRBV7-2 and J usage is TRBJ2-7; 8 positions agree with TRBD1. V dropped 5 bases and J dropped 3; count of bases not matched to a gene: 9. The length of the CDR3 is 15 residues. The germline V gene has CDR1 SGHTA and CDR2 FQGNSA. CDR3 loop: CASSPGRGRLYEQYF. As DNA, the CDR3 is TGTGCCAGCAGCCCCGGCAGGGGGCGCCTCTACGAGCAGTACTTC.

This clonotype was observed at least ten times. This chain joins TRBV6-1 and TRBJ1-6; TRBD1 matches 8 bases. Looked up from germline, CDR1 is MNHNS and CDR2 is SASEGT. The CDR3 sequence is 16 residues long. The V and J ends lost 8 bases and 7 bases, in that order; junction bases with no gene match: 13. The chain's CDR3 is CASGGQGGGVNSPLHF. The CDR3 bases are TGTGCCAGCGGAGGACAGGGTGGTGGGGTAAATTCACCCCTCCACTTT.

The chain employs TRBV9 and TRBJ2-3; TRBD2 aligns across 8 bases. Germline V gene data show CDR1 as SGDLS and CDR2 as YYNGEE. CDR3 size: 16 residues. Germline trimming cut 4 bases from V and 2 bases from J; bases unmatched to any gene: 9. This chain's CDR3 is CASSPRLASNTDTQYF. The DNA for the CDR3 is TGTGCCAGCAGCCCTCGACTAGCGTCTAACACAGATACGCAGTATTTT.

The table lists this clonotype with many counts. The chain employs TRBV20-1 and TRBJ2-3, with 7 bases matching TRBD2. V shed 0 bases, J shed 4 bases, and the junction held 10 bases outside the gene matches. This CDR3 contains 16 residues. From germline, CDR1 is DFQATT and CDR2 SNEGSKA (reference sequence). This CDR3 is CSAREWGGSKADTQYF. The CDR3 DNA reads TGCAGTGCTAGAGAATGGGGCGGGAGTAAGGCAGATACGCAGTATTTT.

V and J are TRBV11-2 and TRBJ2-5; 10 nucleotides match TRBD2. Trimming removed 2 bases from V and 0 bases from J; junction bases left unmatched: 9. The CDR3 has 18 amino acids. Looked up from germline, CDR1 is SGHAT and CDR2 is FQNNGV. The CDR3 nucleotides read TGTGCCAGCAGCTTACGAGCGGGAGGGCCTTGGGACCAAGAGACCCAGTACTTC. It encodes CASSLRAGGPWDQETQYF. The full variable domain, rest sourced from reference TRBV11-2 and TRBJ2-5, is EAGVAQSPRYKIIEKRQSVAFWCNPISGHATLYWYQQILGQGPKLLIQFQNNGVVDDSQLPKDRFSAERLKGVDSTLKIQPAKLEDSAVYLCASSLRAGGPWDQETQYFGPGTRLLVL.

J is TRBJ2-7 and V is TRBV5-1, with 12 bases aligning to TRBD2. After removal of 2 bases from V and 0 bases from J, the junction contained 6 bases not matched to a gene. The CDR3 length is 17 residues. Germline V gene data show CDR1 as SGHRS and CDR2 as YFSETQ. The chain's CDR3 is CASSLRGTSGYSYEQYF. The CDR3 DNA reads as TGCGCCAGCAGCTTACGAGGGACTAGCGGGTACTCCTACGAGCAGTACTTC.

The chain uses TRBV5-1 and TRBJ2-2; possibly TRBD2 for D (6 bases). CDR3 length equals 16 residues. The V and J ends lost 4 bases and 5 bases respectively, with 18 bases between them. CDR1 is SGHRS and CDR2 is YFSETQ in the germline V gene. This CDR3 reads CASSPQGGGGTGELFF. The DNA for the CDR3 is TGCGCCAGCAGCCCACAAGGCGGTGGAGGGACCGGGGAGCTGTTTTTT. Combining the CDR3 with reference TRBV5-1 and TRBJ2-2 gives the whole variable domain KAGVTQTPRYLIKTRGQQVTLSCSPISGHRSVSWYQQTPGQGLQFLFEYFSETQRNKGNFPGRFSGRQFSNSRSEMNVSTLELGDSALYLCASSPQGGGGTGELFFGEGSRLTVL.